Below are 20 T cell receptor beta chains sequenced from a single sample in a study of OX40 agonist ivuxolimab in advanced cancers. Some clones are missing from TCRdb's copy, which holds only in-frame ones; the method was immunoSEQ multiplex PCR. The sample contains about 23,000 clones, around 80% of which appear only once. The sequencing used CD4+ or CD8+ T cells sorted from blood, collected in a trial of the OX40 agonist ivuxolimab. The receptors stem from an adult with an advanced solid tumor such as melanoma, head and neck, liver or kidney cancer.

The chain uses TRBV4-1 and TRBJ1-5; TRBD1 matches 7 bases. Germline loops: CDR1 MGHRA, CDR2 YSYEKL. The CDR3 runs to 15 residues. V was pared by 1 base and J by 4 bases, with 4 bases of the junction left unmatched. CDR3 loop: CASSQVGQLNQPQHF. The DNA of the CDR3 is TGCGCCAGCAGCCAAGTGGGACAGTTAAATCAGCCCCAGCATTTT.

The V and J genes are TRBV19 and TRBJ2-7; D is undetermined. V lost 3 bases and J 2 bases, leaving 8 bases between the germline ends. The CDR3 sequence is 13 residues long. Germline-derived CDR1 and CDR2 are LNHDA and SQIVND (reference sequence). The CDR3 region has the DNA TGTGCCAGTAGTATTCGGCAAGCCTACGAGCAGTACTTC. Encoded protein: CASSIRQAYEQYF. The full variable domain, its missing parts supplied by reference TRBV19 and TRBJ2-7, is DGGITQSPKYLFRKEGQNVTLSCEQNLNHDAMYWYRQDPGQGLRLIYYSQIVNDFQKGDIAEGYSVSREKKESFPLTVTSAQKNPTAFYLCASSIRQAYEQYFGPGTRLTVT.

The chain carries TRBV11-1 and TRBJ1-1; D unclear. Germline lookup yields CDR1 SGHAT and CDR2 FQDESV (reference sequence). CDR3 length: 14 residues. V lost 5 bases, J lost 7 bases, and 17 bases lay in between. The CDR3 sequence is CASSHRYDRGEAFF. The CDR3 DNA reads TGTGCCAGCAGCCATAGATACGACCGGGGTGAAGCTTTCTTT.

V usage is TRBV4-1 and J usage is TRBJ2-7, with 10 nucleotides matching TRBD1. J was trimmed by 4 bases and V by 0 bases; bases with no gene match: 6. This CDR3 spans 16 amino acids. Germline V CDR1 and CDR2: MGHRA, YSYEKL. CDR3 nucleotides: TGCGCCAGCAGCCAAGAATTGGGGACAGGGGTTTACGAGCAGTACTTC. Its protein product is CASSQELGTGVYEQYF.

The chain couples TRBV5-1 to TRBJ1-4, with 7 bases matching TRBD1. With V trimmed by 4 bases and J by 6 bases, 15 bases remained unmatched. The germline V gene has CDR1 SGHRS and CDR2 YFSETQ. CDR3 size: 17 residues. CDR3 sequence: CASSPSLQGVLYEKLFF. CDR3 DNA: TGCGCCAGCAGCCCGAGCCTTCAGGGGGTCTTGTATGAAAAACTGTTTTTT.

The V call is TRBV21-1, the J call TRBJ2-7. TRBV21-1 is shown as a pseudogene. There are 13 residues in the CDR3. The CDR3 DNA is TGTGCCAGCAGCGTAGGGCCGACATACGAGCAGTACTTC. The encoded protein is CASSVGPTYEQYF.

This sequence joins TRBV19 and TRBJ1-1, with D perhaps TRBD1 (5 bases). Germline assignment: CDR1 LNHDA and CDR2 SQIVND (reference sequence). The CDR3 has 17 amino acids. Trimming cost V 4 bases and J 0 bases, with 18 bases left between them. CDR3 amino acids: CASSTPFPGPLNTEAFF. The CDR3, as DNA: TGTGCCAGTAGTACTCCCTTTCCAGGGCCCTTGAACACTGAAGCTTTCTTT.

The sample holds a few counts of this clone. This chain uses TRBV5-6 with TRBJ1-1; D may be TRBD1 (6 bases). V shed 3 bases and J shed 1 base, with 7 bases lying between them. Germline CDR1 and CDR2: SGHDT and YYEEEE. CDR3 length equals 13 residues. CDR3 loop: CASSWTANTEAFF. CDR3 DNA: TGTGCCAGCAGCTGGACAGCGAACACTGAAGCTTTCTTT. Combining the CDR3 with reference TRBV5-6 and TRBJ1-1 gives the whole variable domain DAGVTQSPTHLIKTRGQQVTLRCSPKSGHDTVSWYQQALGQGPQFIFQYYEEEERQRGNFPDRFSGHQFPNYSSELNVNALLLGDSALYLCASSWTANTEAFFGQGTRLTVV.

The V gene is TRBV4-1, the J gene TRBJ1-5; D unclear. This CDR3 has 16 residues. V was pared by 1 base and J by 0 bases, with 10 bases between. Germline CDR1 and CDR2: MGHRA and YSYEKL. The CDR3: CASSQGPGYSNQPQHF. CDR3 nucleotides: TGCGCCAGCAGCCAAGGGCCGGGGTATAGCAATCAGCCCCAGCATTTT.

This sequence joins TRBV12-5 and TRBJ2-7, with D unclear. Trimming removed 1 base at V and 5 bases at J, with 9 bases between. This CDR3 has 13 amino acids. Germline V gene data show CDR1 as LGHNT and CDR2 as FRNRAP. The CDR3 here is CASGLGDLNEQYF. As DNA, the CDR3 is TGTGCTAGTGGTTTGGGAGACCTAAACGAGCAGTACTTC. The full variable domain, its missing parts supplied by reference TRBV12-5 and TRBJ2-7, is DARVTQTPRHKVTEMGQEVTMRCQPILGHNTVFWYRQTMMQGLELLAYFRNRAPLDDSGMPKDRFSAEMPDATLATLKIQPSEPRDSAVYFCASGLGDLNEQYFGPGTRLTVT.

The J gene is TRBJ1-2, the V gene TRBV29-1; 8 bases fit TRBD1. The CDR3 has 16 residues. In germline, CDR1 is SQVTM, CDR2 ANQGSEA. J was trimmed by 3 bases and V by 5 bases; bases with no gene match: 14. CDR3 DNA: TGCAGCGTTCTCACAAACTACAGGGGGAGCGACTATGGCTACACCTTC. This sequence encodes CSVLTNYRGSDYGYTF.

This clone was counted only a few times. This chain uses TRBV4-3 with TRBJ1-5, with TRBD1 as a possible D gene (6 bases). Trimming shortened V by 2 bases and J by 5 bases, and 16 bases separated the two germline ends. Germline V gene data show CDR1 as LGHNA and CDR2 as YSLEER. This CDR3 region has 16 residues. As DNA, the CDR3 is TGCGCCAGCAGCCAACAGTGGGGGGGGCGCGATCAGCCCCAGCATTTT. Its translation: CASSQQWGGRDQPQHF.

This clone was detected only once. This chain links TRBV5-1 with TRBJ2-7, with D possibly matching TRBD1 (6 bases). Trimming removed 4 bases at V and 4 bases at J, with 15 bases between. CDR3 size: 14 residues. From germline, CDR1 is SGHRS and CDR2 YFSETQ. In DNA form, the CDR3 reads TGCGCCAGCAGCCAAAGGACAGAGACTTACGAGCAGTACTTC. Its translation is CASSQRTETYEQYF.

V usage is TRBV9 and J usage is TRBJ2-3, with a possible D match to TRBD1 (5 bases). From germline, CDR1 is SGDLS and CDR2 YYNGEE. V was clipped by 4 bases and J by 0 bases, with 18 bases between them. There are 17 residues in the CDR3. The CDR3 DNA sequence: TGTGCCAGCAGCCTCCCTTTCCAGGGTTCGAGCACAGATACGCAGTATTTT. Its translation is CASSLPFQGSSTDTQYF.

This clone is labeled medium-sized. The chain couples TRBV27 to TRBJ1-1; 7 bases match TRBD1. Trimming cost V 3 bases and J 4 bases; bases outside gene matches: 8. This CDR3 comprises 15 residues. Germline V gives CDR1 MNHEY, CDR2 SMNVEV (reference sequence). CDR3 nucleotides: TGTGCCAGCAGTTTTAAGGGCAGGGGGATCACTGAAGCTTTCTTT. This encodes CASSFKGRGITEAFF.

This chain uses TRBV9 with TRBJ2-7; TRBD1 matches 8 bases. CDR1 and CDR2 from the germline V gene are SGDLS and YYNGEE. J gave up 6 bases and V 4 bases, and 6 bases lay outside the gene matches. The CDR3 is made up of 13 amino acids. In nucleotides, the CDR3 is TGTGCCAGCAGCCCCCGAGGGACAGGCGAGCAGTACTTC. Residues: CASSPRGTGEQYF.

This clone was seen a few times. The rearrangement links TRBV7-7 to TRBJ2-7; D not certain. V lost 5 bases, J lost 2 bases, and 10 bases lay in between. The germline gives CDR1 SSHAT, CDR2 FNYEAQ (reference sequence). There are 13 residues in the CDR3. CDR3: CASSEGQAYEQYF. CDR3 sequence (DNA): TGTGCCAGCAGCGAAGGTCAGGCCTACGAGCAGTACTTC.

This clone is classed as medium-sized. The rearrangement joins TRBV13 to TRBJ2-7; D is ambiguous. The V gene lost 0 bases and the J gene lost 2 bases, with 8 bases spanning the gap. Germline CDR1 is PRHDT and CDR2 is FYEKMQ (reference sequence). The CDR3 contains 14 residues. CDR3 residues: CASSLGASTYEQYF. CDR3 nucleotides: TGTGCCAGCAGCTTAGGGGCTTCGACCTACGAGCAGTACTTC. Filled out from reference TRBV13 and TRBJ2-7, the complete variable domain reads AAGVIQSPRHLIKEKRETATLKCYPIPRHDTVYWYQQGPGQDPQFLISFYEKMQSDKGSIPDRFSAQQFSDYHSELNMSSLELGDSALYFCASSLGASTYEQYFGPGTRLTVT.

The genes are TRBV7-6 and TRBJ1-3, with a tentative D call TRBD1 (5 bases). V lost 1 base and J 2 bases, leaving 9 bases between the germline ends. Germline-derived CDR1 and CDR2 are SGHVS and FNYEAQ. The CDR3 is 15 amino acids. The CDR3 region is CASSLDRGAGNTIYF. CDR3 nucleotides: TGTGCCAGCAGCTTAGATCGGGGGGCTGGAAACACCATATATTTT. The complete variable domain, with remaining parts taken from reference TRBV7-6 and TRBJ1-3, reads GAGVSQSPRYKVTKRGQDVALRCDPISGHVSLYWYRQALGQGPEFLTYFNYEAQQDKSGLPNDRFSAERPEGSISTLTIQRTEQRDSAMYRCASSLDRGAGNTIYFGEGSWLTVV.

The V gene is TRBV19, the J gene TRBJ2-7, with unresolved D. The V gene's germline CDR1 is LNHDA and CDR2 SQIVND (reference sequence). Between the trimmed V and J ends, which lost 6 bases and 1 base, there was a span of 13 bases. The CDR3 contains 14 residues. The CDR3 DNA sequence: TGTGCCAGTAGGAGCAGGACGGAATCCTACGAGCAGTACTTC. Encoded protein: CASRSRTESYEQYF. The whole variable domain, filled in from reference TRBV19 and TRBJ2-7, reads DGGITQSPKYLFRKEGQNVTLSCEQNLNHDAMYWYRQDPGQGLRLIYYSQIVNDFQKGDIAEGYSVSREKKESFPLTVTSAQKNPTAFYLCASRSRTESYEQYFGPGTRLTVT.